Listed below are T cell receptor beta chains from one sample, sequenced in a study of shared clonotypes between healthy human individuals. Method: immunoSEQ multiplex PCR; TCRdb's copy keeps in-frame clones and lacks some. The data contain some 500,000 clones, approximately 95% of them seen just once; the ten biggest clones take up about 0.064%. The sequencing input was naive CD4+ T cells sorted from blood. The origin of the receptors is a woman aged 25 to 45 in good health. Both conserved end residues are part of each CDR3. The D gene is left open where the match is weak. Not all rows give a size; the values are once, few, many and, for expanded clones, a class.

d_call j_call clone_size v_call cdr3_nt cdr3_aa
- TRBJ2-1 - TRBV14 TGTGCCAGCAGCCCGGGGGTGGTCCGGGGACAGTTCTTC CASSPGVVRGQFF
- TRBJ1-5 - TRBV28 TGTGCCAGCAGGGGACACAATAGCAATCAGCCCCAGCATTTT CASRGHNSNQPQHF
- TRBJ2-7 - TRBV14 TGTGCCAGCAGCCAAGCACCGCAAAACGAGCAGTACTTC CASSQAPQNEQYF
- TRBJ1-5 - TRBV28 TGTGCCAGCACCATGGACAATCAGCCCCAGCATTTT CASTMDNQPQHF
- TRBJ2-2 once TRBV28 TGTGCCAGCAAGGGGCCCGCGAACACCGGGGAGCTGTTTTTT CASKGPANTGELFF
TRBD1 TRBJ1-4 - TRBV28 TGTGCCAGCAGTCCTCACCGACAGGGGTTTTCGGAAAAACTGTTTTTT CASSPHRQGFSEKLFF
- TRBJ1-2 - TRBV7-9 TGTGCCAGCAGCTTAGAGTCACGGAATGGCTACACCTTC CASSLESRNGYTF
- TRBJ1-1 - TRBV30 TGTGCCTGGAGTCAGGGGTTGGCTGAAGCTTTCTTT CAWSQGLAEAFF
- TRBJ2-3 - TRBV28 TGTGCCAGCAGTGCGAGAGCAGATACGCAGTATTTT CASSARADTQYF
TRBD1 TRBJ2-7 - TRBV5-1 TGCGCCAGCAGCTTGGAGGCAGGGGGTTCCGAGCAGTACTTC CASSLEAGGSEQYF
TRBD2 TRBJ2-5 - TRBV6-1 TGTGCCAGCAGTATACTAGCGGCCCAAGAGACCCAGTACTTC CASSILAAQETQYF
TRBD2 TRBJ2-1 - TRBV15 TGTGCCACCAGCGGGACTAGCGGAAGCAATGAGCAGTTCTTC CATSGTSGSNEQFF
TRBD1 TRBJ1-5 - TRBV2 TGTGCCAGCAGTGATTTGGACAGGGCAATTGTGCCCCAGCATTTT CASSDLDRAIVPQHF
- TRBJ2-1 - TRBV18 TGTGCCAGCTCACCGATGGACGCGCCGAATGAGCAGTTCTTC CASSPMDAPNEQFF
TRBD1 TRBJ2-5 - TRBV28 TGTGCCAGCAGCTGGACAGGGACTGGGAAAGAGACCCAGTACTTC CASSWTGTGKETQYF
TRBD2 TRBJ2-7 - TRBV5-1 TGCGCCAGCAGCTTGAGGGCGGGAGGGCCGCAATACGAGCAGTACTTC CASSLRAGGPQYEQYF
TRBD2 TRBJ2-5 - TRBV4-2 TGTGCCAGCAGCCATACTAGCGGAGAAGAGACCCAGTACTTC CASSHTSGEETQYF
TRBD1 TRBJ2-7 - TRBV10-3 TGTGCCATCGCAGACAGGGCCTACGAGCAGTACTTC CAIADRAYEQYF
TRBD1 TRBJ2-4 - TRBV6-5 TGTGCCAGCAGCCCCGCAAACAGGGGTAGGAACATTCAGTACTTC CASSPANRGRNIQYF
- TRBJ2-7 - TRBV7-9 TGTGCCAGCAGATTAACGGCTGGCTACGAGCAGTACTTC CASRLTAGYEQYF
TRBD1 TRBJ2-7 - TRBV7-2 TGTGCCAGCAGCTCCCCCGGGACAGGGGTCTACGAGCAGTACTTC CASSSPGTGVYEQYF
- TRBJ2-3 - TRBV6-5 TGTGCCAGCAGCCTCACTGGTTTGAAGCAGTATTTT CASSLTGLKQYF
- TRBJ2-7 - TRBV5-4 TGTGCCAGCAGCTTCCAGAACTCCTACGAGCAGTACTTC CASSFQNSYEQYF
- TRBJ2-2 - TRBV6-1 TGTGCCAGCAGCCAGGCGTTCACCGGGGAGCTGTTTTTT CASSQAFTGELFF
TRBD1 TRBJ1-1 - TRBV18 TGTGCCAGCTCACCACGGGACAGGGGAACTGAAGCTTTCTTT CASSPRDRGTEAFF
- TRBJ2-3 - TRBV7-6 TGTGCCAGCAGCACTAGATCGGCAGATACGCAGTATTTT CASSTRSADTQYF
TRBD1 TRBJ2-7 - TRBV18 TGTGCCAGCTCACAACTGACAGGGGCGGTAAACGAGCAGTACTTC CASSQLTGAVNEQYF
- TRBJ1-2 few TRBV19 TGTGCCAGTACTGGCACGTACTATGGCTACACCTTC CASTGTYYGYTF
- TRBJ1-1 - TRBV30 TGTGCCTGGAGTAAGGATAAGAACACTGAAGCTTTCTTT CAWSKDKNTEAFF
- TRBJ2-7 few TRBV28 TGTGCCACCCGAACCGCCGATCTATTTGAGTCAGGGGATAGCGAGCAGTACTTC CATRTADLFESGDSEQYF
TRBD1 TRBJ2-1 - TRBV5-1 TGCGCCAGCAGCCGGGGACAGGGGGGTCCAAGCGAGCAGTTCTTC CASSRGQGGPSEQFF
- TRBJ2-1 - TRBV7-9 TGTGCCAGCAGCTTACCACCTAGAGTCAATGAGCAGTTCTTC CASSLPPRVNEQFF
- TRBJ2-7 - TRBV5-6 TGTGCCAGCAGCTTCAGGGCATCCTCCCCTTACGAGCAGTACTTC CASSFRASSPYEQYF
TRBD2 TRBJ2-7 - TRBV14 TGTGCCAGCAGCCAAATAGCGGGAAAGACCTACGAGCAGTACTTC CASSQIAGKTYEQYF
TRBD1 TRBJ1-2 once TRBV5-8 TGTGCCAGCAGCCCGGGACAGCCAGGGGACTATGGCTACACCTTC CASSPGQPGDYGYTF
- TRBJ2-7 - TRBV19 TGTGCCAGTAGTATCAGGGCAGACAGCTACGAGCAGTACTTC CASSIRADSYEQYF
TRBD2 TRBJ2-2 - TRBV6-1 TGTGCCACCTCGACTAGCGGGAGCACCGGGGAGCTGTTTTTT CATSTSGSTGELFF
TRBD1 TRBJ2-7 - TRBV4-1 TGCGCCAGCAGCCGAGGGACAGGCTACGAGCAGTACTTC CASSRGTGYEQYF
- TRBJ2-1 - TRBV7-2 TGTGCCAGCAGCTTTAGGCGGGACAATGAGCAGTTCTTC CASSFRRDNEQFF
TRBD2 TRBJ2-1 once TRBV11-3 TGTGCCAGCAGCTTAGATGGGCAGAGCGGGATTCACAATGAGCAGTTCTTC CASSLDGQSGIHNEQFF
TRBD2 TRBJ2-3 - TRBV25-1 TGTGCCAGCAGTTTACTAGCGGGAGGCTCAGATACGCAGTATTTT CASSLLAGGSDTQYF
TRBD1 TRBJ1-4 - TRBV25-1 TGTGCCAGCAGTGACCCCTTCCAACAGGGGCTTAATGAAAAACTGTTTTTT CASSDPFQQGLNEKLFF
- TRBJ2-3 - TRBV28 TGTGCCAGCAGTTCATCGGGAGTTGGCACAGATACGCAGTATTTT CASSSSGVGTDTQYF
TRBD2 TRBJ2-7 - TRBV18 TGTGCCAGCTCACGCCCCGGGACTAGCGGAACCTACGAGCAGTACTTC CASSRPGTSGTYEQYF
- TRBJ2-5 - TRBV11-2 TGTGCCAGCAGCTTGGCCGGGAACGTAGAGACCCAGTACTTC CASSLAGNVETQYF
TRBD2 TRBJ2-1 - TRBV4-1 TGCGCCAGCAGCCAAGTGGGGCTAGCGGGAGATGGGGTAGATGAGCAGTTCTTC CASSQVGLAGDGVDEQFF
TRBD2 TRBJ2-5 - TRBV5-6 TGTGCCAGCAGCTTGGTGGCCGGGACTAGCGAAAAAGAGACCCAGTACTTC CASSLVAGTSEKETQYF
- TRBJ1-2 - TRBV5-5 TGTGCCAGCAGCCCGAACGGACATCCCAGCTATGGCTACACCTTC CASSPNGHPSYGYTF
- TRBJ2-5 - TRBV5-1 TGCGCCAGCAGCAGCCGGACAGCCGGGGCCCAGTACTTC CASSSRTAGAQYF
- TRBJ2-5 - TRBV27 TGTGCCAGCAGTCCTGATCCAATGGAGACCCAGTACTTC CASSPDPMETQYF
- TRBJ1-1 once TRBV15 TGTGCCACCGAGGGACGGTTGAACACTGAAGCTTTCTTT CATEGRLNTEAFF
- TRBJ1-2 few TRBV6-6 TGTGCCAGCAGTTACCTCGGGACGCAATATGGCTACACCTTC CASSYLGTQYGYTF
- TRBJ2-3 - TRBV7-6 TGTGCCAGCAGCTTAGCCCCAGGGGAAGATACGCAGTATTTT CASSLAPGEDTQYF